This T cell receptor (beta chain) was sequenced in a study of cytomegalovirus exposure and HLA in healthy donors. V dropped 3 bases and J dropped 2 bases, with 8 bases sitting between them. The CDR3 spans 14 residues. The germline V gene has CDR1 KGHSH and CDR2 LQKENI. Some clones are missing from TCRdb's copy, which holds only in-frame ones; the method was immunoSEQ multiplex PCR. The sample lists a few hundred thousand clones, roughly 85% occurring once. This sequence joins TRBV18 and TRBJ1-5; tentatively, D is TRBD1 (6 bases). This clonotype was sampled from a young woman in good health and CMV-seronegative. The sample taken for sequencing was PBMCs. The CDR3 coding sequence is TGTGCCAGCTCACCGAACAGGGGCAATCAGCCCCAGCATTTT. Its protein product is CASSPNRGNQPQHF.